Presented here are 20 T cell receptor beta chains from one specimen sequenced in a study of shared clonotypes between healthy human individuals (dated by TCRdb to about 2020). For the CD8 naive samples, CD45RO-negative cells were positively selected for CCR7, yielding a CD45RA+CCR7+ population from which TemRA cells were excluded. Receptor libraries were prepared by the immunoSEQ multiplex PCR assay. The table was pulled from immuneACCESS by TCRdb, which kept in-frame rearrangements only. Such tables lose some clones; where checked, under half of the loss comes from unresolved V genes, and the rest has no known cause. The sample records approximately 810,000 clones, 80% to 95% of which are singletons. The top ten constitute nearly 25% of the sample. Input material: naive CD8+ T cells sorted from blood. Read against the paper, the sample's cell subset or site label means: CD45RA+CCR7+. These receptors were obtained from a man under 40 in good health.

V usage is TRBV7-6 and J usage is TRBJ2-7, with 10 bases lining up with TRBD2. The trim removed 5 bases at V and 2 bases at J, leaving 3 bases unmatched. CDR3 size: 14 residues. Germline values: CDR1 SGHVS, CDR2 FNYEAQ. The CDR3 is CASSRGTSAYEQYF. The DNA for the CDR3 is TGTGCCAGCAGCCGAGGGACTAGCGCCTACGAGCAGTACTTC.

The V call is TRBV11-3, the J call TRBJ2-3; D unresolved. The germline V gene encodes CDR1 SGHNT and CDR2 YENEEA. The CDR3 length is 13 residues. Trimming took off 5 bases at V and 0 bases at J, with 6 bases between the two ends. CDR3 sequence reads: CASSLHSTDTQYF. The CDR3 coding sequence is TGTGCCAGCAGCCTGCATAGCACAGATACGCAGTATTTT. The whole variable domain, filled in from reference TRBV11-3 and TRBJ2-3, reads EAGVVQSPRYKIIEKKQPVAFWCNPISGHNTLYWYLQNLGQGPELLIRYENEEAVDDSQLPKDRFSAERLKGVDSTLKIQPAELGDSAVYLCASSLHSTDTQYFGPGTRLTVL.

This sequence joins TRBV7-9 and TRBJ2-5; 7 nucleotides agree with TRBD1. CDR1 is SEHNR, CDR2 FQNEAQ, per germline (reference sequence). There are 14 residues in the CDR3. The V and J ends lost 5 bases and 5 bases, in that order; junction bases with no gene match: 8. CDR3 in amino acids: CASSAPTGHETQYF. CDR3 nucleotide sequence: TGTGCCAGCAGCGCACCGACAGGGCACGAGACCCAGTACTTC.

This chain joins TRBV9 and TRBJ2-1; the D is unclear. The CDR3 spans 12 residues. V shed 4 bases and J shed 8 bases, with 10 bases lying between them. The germline gives CDR1 SGDLS, CDR2 YYNGEE. In nucleotides, the CDR3 is TGTGCCAGCAGCCCCCCAGGTCATGAGCAGTTCTTC. Translation gives CASSPPGHEQFF.

This clone occurred a few times. The chain carries TRBV15 and TRBJ2-7, with D tentatively TRBD1 (7 bases). The germline gives CDR1 LNHNV, CDR2 YYDKDF (reference sequence). The CDR3 sequence is 16 residues long. Trimming pared 5 bases from V and 4 bases from J, leaving 21 bases between. The CDR3 sequence: CATSGGRRGGAYEQYF. As DNA, the CDR3 is TGTGCCACCAGCGGGGGGAGAAGAGGGGGCGCGTACGAGCAGTACTTC.

The chain is built from TRBV21-1 and TRBJ2-7; the table's D call, TRBD1, has no DNA check behind it. TRBV21-1 is an annotated pseudogene. This CDR3 is 15 amino acids long. CDR3 loop: CASSMRGQGNNEQYF. The CDR3 DNA sequence: TGTGCCAGCAGCATGCGTGGACAGGGGAACAACGAGCAGTACTTC.

This clone has only one observation. The rearrangement links TRBV5-1 to TRBJ1-4, with TRBD1 matching 7 bases. V dropped 4 bases and J dropped 5; count of bases not matched to a gene: 8. CDR3 length: 15 residues. The germline CDR1 and CDR2 sequences are SGHRS and YFSETQ. CDR3 region: CASSLGDSPNEKLFF. CDR3 nucleotides: TGCGCCAGCAGCCTGGGGGACAGCCCCAATGAAAAACTGTTTTTT.

V usage is TRBV11-2 and J usage is TRBJ2-5; no reliable D call. Trimming took 5 bases from V and 2 from J, leaving 9 bases between them. Germline V gene lookup returns CDR1 SGHAT and CDR2 FQNNGV. The CDR3 loop spans 13 amino acids. The CDR3 coding sequence is TGTGCCAGCAGCCCGCGAACACAAGAGACCCAGTACTTC. Its translation: CASSPRTQETQYF. The full variable domain, completed using reference TRBV11-2 and TRBJ2-5, is EAGVAQSPRYKIIEKRQSVAFWCNPISGHATLYWYQQILGQGPKLLIQFQNNGVVDDSQLPKDRFSAERLKGVDSTLKIQPAKLEDSAVYLCASSPRTQETQYFGPGTRLLVL.

The chain recombines TRBV27 with TRBJ2-2; D perhaps matches TRBD2 (5 bases). There are 14 residues in the CDR3. Germline CDR1 is MNHEY and CDR2 is SMNVEV (reference sequence). Trimming removed 2 bases from V and 5 bases from J, with 9 bases in between. This CDR3 is CASSLPPGTGELFF. CDR3 nucleotide sequence: TGTGCCAGCAGTTTACCCCCGGGGACCGGGGAGCTGTTTTTT.

V and J are TRBV7-9 and TRBJ2-7, with TRBD1 identical over 10 bases. Germline trimming cut 5 bases from V and 2 bases from J; bases unmatched to any gene: 6. This CDR3 has 15 amino acids. Per germline, CDR1 SEHNR and CDR2 FQNEAQ (reference sequence). This CDR3 is CASSPRDRGTYEQYF. CDR3 DNA: TGTGCCAGCAGCCCAAGGGACAGGGGTACCTACGAGCAGTACTTC.

In its sample, this clone was seen once. The CDR3 loop is CASSTRTGELFF. Here the CDR3 DNA reads TGTGCCAGCAGTACACGGACCGGGGAGCTGTTTTTT. The V and J genes are TRBV9 and TRBJ2-2, with D unclear. V gave up 5 bases and J gave up 5 bases, with 7 bases separating them. The CDR3 is made up of 12 amino acids. Germline V CDR1 and CDR2: SGDLS, YYNGEE.

This clone was detected once. The V call is TRBV5-6, the J call TRBJ2-1; a weak D match, TRBD2 (5 bases). The ends were cut back, 0 bases at V and 3 bases at J, with 7 bases in the middle. Germline assignment: CDR1 SGHDT and CDR2 YYEEEE. The CDR3 is 14 amino acids. The CDR3: CASSLGTSYNEQFF. The CDR3 DNA sequence: TGTGCCAGCAGCTTGGGAACTAGCTACAATGAGCAGTTCTTC.

This clone has just one count. The V and J genes are TRBV27 and TRBJ2-3, with 7 bases matching TRBD2. Trimming removed 6 bases from V and 2 bases from J; junction bases left unmatched: 5. The CDR3 runs to 14 residues. The germline V gene has CDR1 MNHEY and CDR2 SMNVEV (reference sequence). The CDR3 region is CASRDGGNTDTQYF. The CDR3 coding sequence is TGTGCCAGCAGAGACGGGGGGAACACAGATACGCAGTATTTT.

The chain joins TRBV5-1 to TRBJ2-5; 7 bases line up with TRBD2. Per the germline V gene, CDR1 is SGHRS and CDR2 is YFSETQ. This CDR3 is built from 17 residues. V was clipped by 0 bases and J by 5 bases; unmatched bases: 13. CDR3 region: CASSLAVGLGTYETQYF. The CDR3 nucleotides read TGCGCCAGCAGCTTGGCCGTAGGACTAGGGACCTATGAGACCCAGTACTTC.

Only one count was recorded for this clone. The chain employs TRBV7-6 and TRBJ2-2; no clear D. The length of the CDR3 is 15 residues. V was cut by 1 base and J by 3 bases, with 9 bases left in between. The germline V gene has CDR1 SGHVS and CDR2 FNYEAQ. The CDR3 here is CASSLGVTHTGELFF. The CDR3 bases are TGTGCCAGCAGCTTAGGGGTTACCCACACCGGGGAGCTGTTTTTT.

The genes are TRBV27 and TRBJ2-7; possibly TRBD1 for D (6 bases). There are 14 residues in the CDR3. V shed 0 bases and J shed 1 base, with 7 bases lying between them. Germline assignment: CDR1 MNHEY and CDR2 SMNVEV (reference sequence). CDR3 DNA: TGTGCCAGCAGTTTATCGGACAGTTCCTACGAGCAGTACTTC. Translating it yields CASSLSDSSYEQYF.

This clone was observed a single time. The V call is TRBV11-2, the J call TRBJ2-3; a weak D match, TRBD2 (5 bases). CDR3 length: 15 amino acids. CDR1 SGHAT and CDR2 FQNNGV come from the germline V gene. V shed 5 bases and J shed 0 bases, with 12 bases lying between them. This CDR3 reads CASSHPEVSTDTQYF. DNA of the CDR3: TGTGCCAGCAGCCATCCGGAGGTGAGCACAGATACGCAGTATTTT.

The chain recombines TRBV9 with TRBJ2-1; no reliable D call. The V end was cut by 3 bases, the J end by 8 bases, with 6 bases between. The CDR3 extends over 11 amino acids. Germline V lookup: CDR1 SGDLS, CDR2 YYNGEE. Here the CDR3 reads CASSAEDEQFF. CDR3 coding DNA: TGTGCCAGCAGCGCAGAGGATGAGCAGTTCTTC.

V is TRBV4-1 and J is TRBJ2-7; TRBD1 agrees at 8 bases. CDR3 length: 14 residues. Germline CDR1 and CDR2: MGHRA and YSYEKL. V gave up 1 base and J gave up 6 bases; unmatched junction bases: 5. The CDR3 coding sequence is TGCGCCAGCAGCCAAGTACAGGGGGTTTCCGAGCAGTACTTC. This sequence encodes CASSQVQGVSEQYF.

This clone has a single count. For the CDR3, the DNA is TGCGCCAGCAGCCAGGAGGACGACAGAATTGGGGAAAAACTGTTTTTT. Translated, it gives CASSQEDDRIGEKLFF. The chain uses TRBV4-1 and TRBJ1-4; TRBD1 is a possible D gene (5 bases). Trimming left V 3 bases short and J 8 bases short, with 19 bases between. Germline CDR1 is MGHRA and CDR2 is YSYEKL. This CDR3 is 16 amino acids long.